One and the same sample provided the 6 T cell receptor beta chains below, sequenced in a study of T cells after yellow fever vaccination. Each CDR3 protein is one row after TCRdb ran MiXCR on the 5' RACE reads. This table holds about 180,000 distinct CDR3 sequences, 5.5% to 7.5% found once. The source was CD4+ T cells sorted from PBMCs, collected on the day of the first yellow fever vaccination. The receptors stem from a man aged 18 to 35 who received the YFV17D yellow fever vaccine.

CDR3 sequence (DNA): TGTGCCAGCAGTTACGCGGGACCGCTAGATACGCAGTATTTT. As protein: CASSYAGPLDTQYF. V gene TRBV6-5 combines with J gene TRBJ2-3; D possibly corresponds to TRBD2 (6 bases). CDR3 length: 14 residues. The germline V gene has CDR1 MNHEY and CDR2 SVGAGI. V was cut by 2 bases and J by 5 bases, with 11 bases left in between.

This clonotype was seen only a few times. V usage is TRBV5-1 and J usage is TRBJ2-5, with a possible D match to TRBD1 (6 bases). CDR3 length: 15 residues. V dropped 0 bases and J dropped 3 bases, with 12 bases sitting between them. Looked up from germline, CDR1 is SGHRS and CDR2 is YFSETQ. The CDR3 bases are TGCGCCAGCAGCTTGGCCGCCAGGGGAGAAGAGACCCAGTACTTC. Protein sequence: CASSLAARGEETQYF. Complete variable domain (other parts from reference TRBV5-1 and TRBJ2-5): KAGVTQTPRYLIKTRGQQVTLSCSPISGHRSVSWYQQTPGQGLQFLFEYFSETQRNKGNFPGRFSGRQFSNSRSEMNVSTLELGDSALYLCASSLAARGEETQYFGPGTRLLVL.

In this sample, this clonotype turned up many times. The J gene is TRBJ2-1, the V gene TRBV7-8; 11 bases agree with TRBD2. Trimming removed 9 bases from V and 7 bases from J; junction bases left unmatched: 11. The CDR3 covers 15 residues. Germline CDR1 is SGHVS and CDR2 is FQNEAQ. The DNA for the CDR3 is TGTGCCAGTACTACAAGTACTAGCGGGGGTAATGAGCAGTTCTTC. Its protein is CASTTSTSGGNEQFF. Complete variable domain (other parts from reference TRBV7-8 and TRBJ2-1): GAGVSQSPRYKVAKRGQDVALRCDPISGHVSLFWYQQALGQGPEFLTYFQNEAQLDKSGLPSDRFFAERPEGSVSTLKIQRTQQEDSAVYLCASTTSTSGGNEQFFGPGTRLTVL.

This clonotype was seen at least ten times. The V gene is TRBV9, the J gene TRBJ2-1; possible D gene TRBD1, 5 bases. Per the germline V gene, CDR1 is SGDLS and CDR2 is YYNGEE. V was trimmed by 4 bases and J by 2 bases, leaving 13 bases between them. The CDR3 length is 15 residues. CDR3 sequence: CASSTRTSTYNEQFF. The CDR3 nucleotides read TGTGCCAGCAGCACTCGGACATCGACCTACAATGAGCAGTTCTTC.

This clonotype was counted at least ten times. The rearrangement uses TRBV6-1 and TRBJ1-2, with D unresolved. The CDR3 spans 10 residues. Germline-derived CDR1 and CDR2 are MNHNS and SASEGT. Trimming left V 6 bases short and J 8 bases short, with 7 bases between. In nucleotides, the CDR3 is TGTGCCAGCAGACGTTTCGGCTACACCTTC. Translation gives CASRRFGYTF.

This clonotype was observed many times. Germline and junction disagree at one end, which may indicate a read error. As DNA, the CDR3 is TGCGCCAGCAGCGAGTCGCGGACCAAGTACAATGAGCAGTTCTTC. Translated: CASSESRTKYNEQFF. V is TRBV10-2 and J is TRBJ2-1; D is undetermined. Germline CDR1 WSHSY, CDR2 SAAADI. This CDR3 region has 15 residues.